This T cell receptor beta chain comes out of a study of cytomegalovirus exposure and HLA in healthy donors. PCR involved 60 Vbeta and 13 Jbeta primers. This table comes from immunoSEQ multiplex PCR, and its TCRdb copy is limited to in-frame clones, with some not included. The sample consists of a few hundred thousand clones, 80% to 90% of them appearing once. Trimming at V came to 3 bases and at J to 2 bases, leaving 6 bases not matched to a gene. Germline V lookup: CDR1 KGHSH, CDR2 LQKENI. The CDR3 is 15 residues long. Sequenced input: PBMCs. This TCR was recovered from a woman aged 18-29 years in good health and CMV-seronegative. The V gene is TRBV18, the J gene TRBJ2-5; 7 bases match TRBD1. In nucleotides, the CDR3 is TGTGCCAGCTCACCTCAGAGACAGGGACAAGAGACCCAGTACTTC. Residues: CASSPQRQGQETQYF.